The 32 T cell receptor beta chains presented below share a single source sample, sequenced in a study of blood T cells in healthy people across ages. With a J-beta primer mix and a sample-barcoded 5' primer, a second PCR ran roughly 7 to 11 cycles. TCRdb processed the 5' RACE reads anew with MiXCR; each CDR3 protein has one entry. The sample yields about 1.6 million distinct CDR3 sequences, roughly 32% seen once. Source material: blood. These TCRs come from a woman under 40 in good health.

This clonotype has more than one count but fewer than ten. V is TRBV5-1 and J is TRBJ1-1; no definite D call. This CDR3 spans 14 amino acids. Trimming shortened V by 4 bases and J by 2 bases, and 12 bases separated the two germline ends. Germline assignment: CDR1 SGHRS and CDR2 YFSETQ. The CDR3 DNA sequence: TGCGCCAGCAGCCTGGGGTCCGCAAACACTGAAGCTTTCTTT. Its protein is CASSLGSANTEAFF.

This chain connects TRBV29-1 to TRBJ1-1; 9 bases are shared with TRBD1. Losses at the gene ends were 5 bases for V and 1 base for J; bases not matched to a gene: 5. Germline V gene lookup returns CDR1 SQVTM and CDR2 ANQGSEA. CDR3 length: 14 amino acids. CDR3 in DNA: TGCAGCGTTCATTTGACAGGGGGGAACACTGAAGCTTTCTTT. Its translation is CSVHLTGGNTEAFF.

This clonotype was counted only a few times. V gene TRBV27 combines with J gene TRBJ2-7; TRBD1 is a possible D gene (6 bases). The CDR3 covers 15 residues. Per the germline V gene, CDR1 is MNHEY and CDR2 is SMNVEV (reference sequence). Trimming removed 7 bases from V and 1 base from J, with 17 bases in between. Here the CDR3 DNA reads TGTGCCAGCACCAAACAGGGCCGTGAATCCTACGAGCAGTACTTC. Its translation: CASTKQGRESYEQYF.

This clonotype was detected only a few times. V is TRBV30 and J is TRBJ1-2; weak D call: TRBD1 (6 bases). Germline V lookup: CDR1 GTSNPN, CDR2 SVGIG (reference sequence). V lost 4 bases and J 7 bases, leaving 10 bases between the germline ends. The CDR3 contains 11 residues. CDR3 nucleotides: TGTGCCTGGAAAGGGGGACTTGGCTACACCTTC. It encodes CAWKGGLGYTF.

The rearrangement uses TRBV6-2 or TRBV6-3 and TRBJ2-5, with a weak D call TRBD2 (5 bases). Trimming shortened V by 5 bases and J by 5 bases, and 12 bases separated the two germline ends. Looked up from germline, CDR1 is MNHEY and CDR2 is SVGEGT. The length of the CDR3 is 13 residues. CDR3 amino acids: CASSASERETQYF. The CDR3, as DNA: TGTGCCAGCAGTGCAAGTGAGCGGGAGACCCAGTACTTC.

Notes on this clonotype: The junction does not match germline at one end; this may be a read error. The CDR3 sequence: CTSSYISGEDGYTF. The CDR3 DNA reads TGTACCAGCAGTTACATATCGGGGGAGGATGGCTACACCTTC. V and J are TRBV6-6 and TRBJ1-2; tentatively, D is TRBD1 (5 bases). The CDR3 contains 14 residues. Germline V CDR1 and CDR2: MNHNY, SVGAGI (reference sequence).

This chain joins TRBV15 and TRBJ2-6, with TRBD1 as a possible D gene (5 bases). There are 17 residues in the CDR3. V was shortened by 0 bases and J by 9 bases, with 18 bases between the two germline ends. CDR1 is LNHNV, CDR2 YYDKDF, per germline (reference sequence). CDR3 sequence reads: CATSRDPDSQGNNVLTF. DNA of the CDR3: TGTGCCACCAGCAGAGACCCAGATTCTCAGGGAAACAACGTCCTGACTTTC.

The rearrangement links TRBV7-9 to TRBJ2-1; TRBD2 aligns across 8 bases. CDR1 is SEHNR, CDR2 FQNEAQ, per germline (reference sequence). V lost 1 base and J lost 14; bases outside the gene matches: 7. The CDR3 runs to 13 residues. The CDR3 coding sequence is TGTGCCAGCAGCTTAGTGGGGGATAGCGGGAAGTTCTTC. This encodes CASSLVGDSGKFF.

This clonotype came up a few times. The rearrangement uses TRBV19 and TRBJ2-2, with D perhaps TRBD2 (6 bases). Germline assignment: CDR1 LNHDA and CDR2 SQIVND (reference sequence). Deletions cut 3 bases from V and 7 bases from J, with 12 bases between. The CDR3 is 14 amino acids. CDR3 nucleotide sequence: TGTGCCAGTAGTATCGCCCCGGAGGGCGGGGAGCTGTTTTTT. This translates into CASSIAPEGGELFF. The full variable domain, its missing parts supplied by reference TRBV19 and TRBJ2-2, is DGGITQSPKYLFRKEGQNVTLSCEQNLNHDAMYWYRQDPGQGLRLIYYSQIVNDFQKGDIAEGYSVSREKKESFPLTVTSAQKNPTAFYLCASSIAPEGGELFFGEGSRLTVL.

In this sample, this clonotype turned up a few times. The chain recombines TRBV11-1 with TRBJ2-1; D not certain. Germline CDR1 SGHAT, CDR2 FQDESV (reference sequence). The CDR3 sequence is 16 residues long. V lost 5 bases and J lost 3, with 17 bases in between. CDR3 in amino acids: CASSPGSPGYYNEQFF. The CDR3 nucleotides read TGTGCCAGCAGCCCAGGCTCGCCCGGGTACTACAATGAGCAGTTCTTC.

As DNA, the CDR3 is TGTGCCAGCAAATGGGGGTTGAGTGGCTACACCTTC. Its protein is CASKWGLSGYTF. This rearrangement joins TRBV28 to TRBJ1-2; TRBD1 might be the D (5 bases). The ends were cut back, 7 bases at V and 7 bases at J, with 13 bases in the middle. Per the germline V gene, CDR1 is MDHEN and CDR2 is SYDVKM. The CDR3 length is 12 residues.

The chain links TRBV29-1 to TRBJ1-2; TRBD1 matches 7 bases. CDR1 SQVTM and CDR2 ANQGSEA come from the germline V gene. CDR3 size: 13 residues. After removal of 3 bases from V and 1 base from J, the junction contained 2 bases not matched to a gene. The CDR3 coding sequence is TGCAGCGTTGAGACAGGGCTTAACTATGGCTACACCTTC. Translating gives CSVETGLNYGYTF.

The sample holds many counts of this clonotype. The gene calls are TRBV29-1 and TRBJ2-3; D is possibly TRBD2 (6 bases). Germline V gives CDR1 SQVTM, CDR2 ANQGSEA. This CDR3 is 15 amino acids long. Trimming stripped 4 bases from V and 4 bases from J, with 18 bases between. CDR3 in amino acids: CSVVGLRVSSDTQYF. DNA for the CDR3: TGCAGCGTTGTGGGACTCCGAGTTTCCTCAGATACGCAGTATTTT.

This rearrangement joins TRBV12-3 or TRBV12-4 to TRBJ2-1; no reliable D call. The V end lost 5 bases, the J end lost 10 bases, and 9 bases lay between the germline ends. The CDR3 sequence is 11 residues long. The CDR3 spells CASSHGLEQFF. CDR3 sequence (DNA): TGTGCCAGCAGTCACGGATTGGAGCAGTTCTTC.

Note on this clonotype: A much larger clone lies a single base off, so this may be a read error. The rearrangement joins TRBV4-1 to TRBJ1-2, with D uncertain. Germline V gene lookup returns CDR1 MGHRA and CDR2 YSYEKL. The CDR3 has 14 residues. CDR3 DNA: TGCGCCAGCAGCCAAGGGGGTGGAAACTATGGCTGCACCTTC. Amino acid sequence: CASSQGGGNYGCTF.

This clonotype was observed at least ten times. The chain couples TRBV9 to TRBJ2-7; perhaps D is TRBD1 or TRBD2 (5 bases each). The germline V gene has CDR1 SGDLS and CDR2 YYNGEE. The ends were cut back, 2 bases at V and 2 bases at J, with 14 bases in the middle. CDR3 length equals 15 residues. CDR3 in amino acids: CASSVGRDGAYEQYF. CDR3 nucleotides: TGTGCCAGCAGCGTTGGAAGGGACGGAGCCTACGAGCAGTACTTC.

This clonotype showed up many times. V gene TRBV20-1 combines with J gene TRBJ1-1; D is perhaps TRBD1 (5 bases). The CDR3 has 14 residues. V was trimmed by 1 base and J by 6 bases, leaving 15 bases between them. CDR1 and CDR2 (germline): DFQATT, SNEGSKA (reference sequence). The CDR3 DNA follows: TGCAGTGCTAGAGGAGACACCCAGGGCGCTGAAGCTTTCTTT. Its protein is CSARGDTQGAEAFF.

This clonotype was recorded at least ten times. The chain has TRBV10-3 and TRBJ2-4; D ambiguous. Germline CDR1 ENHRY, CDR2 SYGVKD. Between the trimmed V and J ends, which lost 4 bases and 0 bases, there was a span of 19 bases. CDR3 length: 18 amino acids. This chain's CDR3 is CAISAPRLRHGAKNIQYF. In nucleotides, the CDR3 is TGTGCCATCAGTGCACCCAGGTTACGTCACGGAGCCAAAAACATTCAGTACTTC.

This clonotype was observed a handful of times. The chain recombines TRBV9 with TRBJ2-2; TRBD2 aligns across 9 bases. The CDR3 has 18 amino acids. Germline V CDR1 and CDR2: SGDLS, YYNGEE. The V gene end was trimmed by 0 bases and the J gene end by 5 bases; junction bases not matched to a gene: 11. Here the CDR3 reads CASSVGLGGRDRTGELFF. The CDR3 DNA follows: TGTGCCAGCAGCGTAGGATTGGGCGGGAGGGACCGAACCGGGGAGCTGTTTTTT.

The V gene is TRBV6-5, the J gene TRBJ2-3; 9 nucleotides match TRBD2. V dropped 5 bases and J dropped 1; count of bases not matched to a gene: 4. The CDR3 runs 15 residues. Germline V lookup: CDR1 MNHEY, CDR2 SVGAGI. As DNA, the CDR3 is TGTGCCAGCAGTGCCCGGACTAGCGGCACAGATACGCAGTATTTT. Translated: CASSARTSGTDTQYF.

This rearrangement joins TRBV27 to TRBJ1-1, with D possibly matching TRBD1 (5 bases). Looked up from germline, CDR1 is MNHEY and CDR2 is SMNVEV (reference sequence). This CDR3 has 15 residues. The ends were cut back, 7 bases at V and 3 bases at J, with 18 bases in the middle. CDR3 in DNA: TGTGCCAGCACCCGCATGGGGCCCGGGGACACTGAAGCTTTCTTT. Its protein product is CASTRMGPGDTEAFF.

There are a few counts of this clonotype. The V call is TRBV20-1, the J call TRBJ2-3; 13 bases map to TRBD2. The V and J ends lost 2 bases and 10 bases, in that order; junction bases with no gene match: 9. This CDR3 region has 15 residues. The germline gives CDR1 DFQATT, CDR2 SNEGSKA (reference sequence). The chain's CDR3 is CSARMGLAGPVAQYF. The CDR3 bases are TGCAGTGCTAGAATGGGACTAGCGGGGCCCGTGGCGCAGTATTTT.

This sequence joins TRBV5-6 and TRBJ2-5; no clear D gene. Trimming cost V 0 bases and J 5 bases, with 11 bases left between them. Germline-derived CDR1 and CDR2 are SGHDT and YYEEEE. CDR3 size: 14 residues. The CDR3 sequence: CASSLEGGEETQYF. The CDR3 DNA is TGTGCCAGCAGCTTGGAAGGTGGCGAGGAGACCCAGTACTTC.

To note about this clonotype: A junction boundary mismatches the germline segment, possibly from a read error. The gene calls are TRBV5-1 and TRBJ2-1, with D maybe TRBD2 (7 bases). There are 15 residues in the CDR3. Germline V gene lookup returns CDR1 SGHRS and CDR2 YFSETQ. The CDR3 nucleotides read TGCGCCAGCATTAGGAGCCCGAGGGGGGGGAATGGGCAGTTCTTC. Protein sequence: CASIRSPRGGNGQFF.

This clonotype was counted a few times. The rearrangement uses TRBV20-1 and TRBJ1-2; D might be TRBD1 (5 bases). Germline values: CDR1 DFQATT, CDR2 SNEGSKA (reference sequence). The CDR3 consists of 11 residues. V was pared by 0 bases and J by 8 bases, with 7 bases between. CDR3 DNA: TGCAGTGCTAGAGAGGGGCACGGCTACACCTTC. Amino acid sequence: CSAREGHGYTF.

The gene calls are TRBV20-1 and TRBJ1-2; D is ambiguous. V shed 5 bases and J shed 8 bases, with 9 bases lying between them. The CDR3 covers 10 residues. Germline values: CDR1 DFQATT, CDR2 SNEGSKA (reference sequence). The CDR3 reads CSARSWGYTF. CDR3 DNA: TGCAGTGCTCGGAGCTGGGGCTACACCTTC.

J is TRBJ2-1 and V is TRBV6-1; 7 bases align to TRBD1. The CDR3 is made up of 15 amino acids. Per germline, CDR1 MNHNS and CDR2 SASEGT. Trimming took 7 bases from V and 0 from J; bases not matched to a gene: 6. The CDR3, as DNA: TGTGCCAGCAAAGACAGGGCGGGCTCCTACAATGAGCAGTTCTTC. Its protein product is CASKDRAGSYNEQFF.

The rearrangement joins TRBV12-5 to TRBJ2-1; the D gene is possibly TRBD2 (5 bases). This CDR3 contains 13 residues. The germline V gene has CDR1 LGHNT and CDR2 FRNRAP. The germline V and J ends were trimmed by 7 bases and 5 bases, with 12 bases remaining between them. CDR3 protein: CASAIGMNNEQFF. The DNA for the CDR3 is TGTGCTAGTGCCATCGGGATGAACAATGAGCAGTTCTTC.

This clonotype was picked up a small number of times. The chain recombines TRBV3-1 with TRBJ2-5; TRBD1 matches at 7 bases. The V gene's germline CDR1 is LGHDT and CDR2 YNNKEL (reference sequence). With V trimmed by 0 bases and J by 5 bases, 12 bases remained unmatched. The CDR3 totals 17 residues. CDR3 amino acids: CASSQDKNLQGRETQYF. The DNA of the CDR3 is TGTGCCAGCAGCCAAGATAAGAATTTACAGGGGCGGGAGACCCAGTACTTC.

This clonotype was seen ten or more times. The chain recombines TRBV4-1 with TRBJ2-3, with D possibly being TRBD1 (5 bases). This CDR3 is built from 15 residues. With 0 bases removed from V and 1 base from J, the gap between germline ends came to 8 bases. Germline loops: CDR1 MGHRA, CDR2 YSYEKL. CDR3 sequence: CASSQEGARTDTQYF. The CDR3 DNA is TGCGCCAGCAGCCAAGAAGGGGCACGCACAGATACGCAGTATTTT.

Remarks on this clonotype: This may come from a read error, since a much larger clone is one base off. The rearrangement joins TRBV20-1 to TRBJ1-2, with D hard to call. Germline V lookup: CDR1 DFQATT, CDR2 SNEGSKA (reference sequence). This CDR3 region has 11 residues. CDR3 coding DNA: TGCGGTGCTTCACCAGGTGGGGGCTACACCTTC. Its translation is CGASPGGGYTF.

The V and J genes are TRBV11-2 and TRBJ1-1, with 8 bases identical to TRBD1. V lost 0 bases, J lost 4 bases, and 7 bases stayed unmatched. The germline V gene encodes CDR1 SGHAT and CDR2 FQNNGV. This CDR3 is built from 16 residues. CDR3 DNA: TGTGCCAGCAGCTTAGAGCCGGGACAGGTTTCCACTGAAGCTTTCTTT. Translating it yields CASSLEPGQVSTEAFF.